A single sample is the source of the 29 T cell receptor beta chains below, sequenced in a study of beta chain features in type 1 diabetes. Expressed TCRB transcripts were sequenced because the isolated RNA had all been reverse transcribed beforehand. Clones were sequenced by immunoSEQ multiplex PCR, and TCRdb holds only the in-frame ones, with some missing. The sample holds around 320,000 clones, roughly 15% seen once. The sample taken for sequencing was central memory CD4+ T cells from blood. The receptors originated from a man aged 25 to 45 in good health.

This clone occurred a few times. The V call is TRBV5-6, the J call TRBJ1-5, with no clear D. V lost 3 bases, J lost 7 bases, and 11 bases lay in between. Germline V gene sequence: CDR1 SGHDT, CDR2 YYEEEE. The CDR3 contains 13 residues. The CDR3 nucleotides read TGTGCCAGCAGCTCCTATATGGCCCAGCCCCAGCATTTT. Residues: CASSSYMAQPQHF.

Here the CDR3 reads CASSSGIWGSGYTF. DNA for the CDR3: TGTGCCAGCAGCTCCGGAATTTGGGGGAGCGGCTACACCTTC. The genes are TRBV5-4 and TRBJ1-2; tentative D call: TRBD1 (5 bases). The CDR3 is 14 residues long. V was pared by 3 bases and J by 8 bases, with 17 bases between. Per germline, CDR1 SGHNT and CDR2 YYREEE (reference sequence).

This chain links TRBV11-3 with TRBJ2-1, with TRBD2 as a possible D gene (5 bases). CDR1 and CDR2 from the germline V gene are SGHNT and YENEEA. This CDR3 contains 17 residues. V was pared by 1 base and J by 5 bases, with 18 bases between. The CDR3: CASSLGHRTLINNEQFF. CDR3 nucleotide sequence: TGTGCCAGCAGCTTAGGACATCGGACTCTGATAAACAATGAGCAGTTCTTC. The full variable domain, with the rest looked up from reference TRBV11-3 and TRBJ2-1, is EAGVVQSPRYKIIEKKQPVAFWCNPISGHNTLYWYLQNLGQGPELLIRYENEEAVDDSQLPKDRFSAERLKGVDSTLKIQPAELGDSAVYLCASSLGHRTLINNEQFFGPGTRLTVL.

This chain joins TRBV7-2 and TRBJ2-1, with D tentatively TRBD2 (6 bases). V lost 5 bases, J lost 1 base, and 12 bases lay in between. The CDR3 is made up of 15 amino acids. CDR1 SGHTA and CDR2 FQGNSA come from the germline V gene. The CDR3 loop is CASSPGTASYNEQFF. The DNA of the CDR3 is TGTGCCAGCAGCCCAGGGACTGCTTCCTACAATGAGCAGTTCTTC. Supplemented by reference TRBV7-2 and TRBJ2-1, the full variable domain reads GAGVSQSPSNKVTEKGKDVELRCDPISGHTALYWYRQSLGQGLEFLIYFQGNSAPDKSGLPSDRFSAERTGGSVSTLTIQRTQQEDSAVYLCASSPGTASYNEQFFGPGTRLTVL.

This clone was recorded a few times. The rearrangement uses TRBV15 and TRBJ2-1; D is uncertain. Trimming shortened V by 0 bases and J by 0 bases, and 12 bases separated the two germline ends. CDR3 length equals 17 residues. From germline, CDR1 is LNHNV and CDR2 YYDKDF (reference sequence). For the CDR3, the DNA is TGTGCCACCAGCAGAGATAGTCCGTTCGGCTCCTACAATGAGCAGTTCTTC. Translation gives CATSRDSPFGSYNEQFF.

The CDR3 region is CASSVVDTDTQYF. CDR3 in DNA: TGTGCCAGCAGTGTGGTAGACACAGATACGCAGTATTTT. The chain couples TRBV6-5 to TRBJ2-3; no reliable D call. CDR1 and CDR2 (germline): MNHEY, SVGAGI. The CDR3 is made up of 13 amino acids. With 5 bases removed from V and 2 bases from J, the gap between germline ends came to 8 bases.

This clone appeared a few times. J is TRBJ1-2 and V is TRBV20-1; a possible D gene is TRBD1 (5 bases). Germline lookup yields CDR1 DFQATT and CDR2 SNEGSKA (reference sequence). The V end was cut by 3 bases, the J end by 9 bases, with 11 bases between. The CDR3 spans 11 residues. CDR3 DNA: TGCAGTGCTAGCAGGGAAATGAGCTACACCTTC. This codes for CSASREMSYTF.

A few counts support this clone. This chain links TRBV11-2 with TRBJ2-7, with 8 nucleotides matching TRBD2. V was clipped by 2 bases and J by 7 bases; unmatched bases: 7. CDR1 and CDR2 from the germline V gene are SGHAT and FQNNGV. The CDR3 sequence is 14 residues long. The CDR3 loop reads CASSLTGLAREQYF. CDR3 nucleotide sequence: TGTGCCAGCAGCTTAACCGGACTAGCTCGGGAGCAGTACTTC.

This chain links TRBV7-2 with TRBJ1-5; the D gene is possibly TRBD1 (5 bases). The CDR3 has 13 amino acids. From germline, CDR1 is SGHTA and CDR2 FQGNSA. The V and J ends lost 5 bases and 6 bases respectively, with 11 bases between them. The CDR3 DNA sequence: TGTGCCAGCAGCCAGGGACTGGGTCAGCCCCAGCATTTT. Encoded protein: CASSQGLGQPQHF.

On this clone: This likely reflects a read error, since a far larger clone is one base away. The chain employs TRBV11-3 and TRBJ2-3; unclear D gene. The CDR3 extends over 12 amino acids. CDR1 and CDR2 (germline): SGHNT, YENEEA. V was trimmed by 4 bases and J by 2 bases, leaving 4 bases between them. CDR3 in DNA: TGTGCCAGCAGCTCGACCACAGATACGCAGTATTTT. This sequence encodes CASSSTTDTQYF.

This chain uses TRBV4-1 with TRBJ1-1, with D unresolved. Germline V gene data show CDR1 as MGHRA and CDR2 as YSYEKL. The ends were cut back, 1 base at V and 6 bases at J, with 15 bases in the middle. The CDR3 sequence is 15 residues long. The CDR3 sequence: CASSQATRSHSEAFF. Here the CDR3 DNA reads TGCGCCAGCAGCCAAGCAACTAGATCTCACTCTGAAGCTTTCTTT.

The chain has TRBV11-2 and TRBJ2-2, with 7 bases fitting TRBD2. Germline CDR1 is SGHAT and CDR2 is FQNNGV. The ends lost 5 bases at V and 5 bases at J; junction bases unmatched: 2. The CDR3 covers 13 residues. The CDR3 here is CASSQLATGELFF. The CDR3 DNA reads as TGTGCCAGCAGCCAACTAGCGACCGGGGAGCTGTTTTTT.

The CDR3 is CANGNREATGELFF. The CDR3 DNA sequence: TGTGCCAACGGGAACAGGGAGGCCACCGGGGAGCTGTTTTTT. The chain couples TRBV2 to TRBJ2-2; either TRBD1 or TRBD2 may fit D (6 bases each). Deletions cut 10 bases from V and 4 bases from J, with 16 bases between. CDR3 length: 14 residues. Germline assignment: CDR1 SNHLY and CDR2 FYNNEI.

In this sample, this clone turned up a few times. The identical CDR3 is also encoded by other nucleotide sequences in the sample. The chain recombines TRBV5-1 with TRBJ2-7; tentative D call: TRBD2 (6 bases). The CDR3 spans 16 residues. CDR1 SGHRS and CDR2 YFSETQ come from the germline V gene. The CDR3 DNA is TGTGCCAGCAGCTTGGTTTGGGCTAGCGATTCCTACGAGCAGTACGTC. Translating it yields CASSLVWASDSYEQYV.

V and J are TRBV4-1 and TRBJ1-1, with D tentatively TRBD1 (5 bases). Trimming shortened V by 3 bases and J by 4 bases, and 24 bases separated the two germline ends. This CDR3 has 18 residues. Per the germline V gene, CDR1 is MGHRA and CDR2 is YSYEKL. The CDR3 DNA is TGCGCCAGCAGCCAGAGAATCTCCGGGGCTTACACATCCACTGAAGCTTTCTTT. Its translation is CASSQRISGAYTSTEAFF.

For this clone: One end of the junction is discordant with germline, which a read error may explain. The V gene is TRBV5-6, the J gene TRBJ2-7; no definite D call. The CDR3 consists of 10 residues. Germline V gene data show CDR1 as SGHDT and CDR2 as YYEEEE. This CDR3 reads CASSPGPLTF. The CDR3 DNA reads as TGTGCCAGCAGCCCCGGGCCCCTCACCTTC. Combining the CDR3 with reference TRBV5-6 and TRBJ2-7 gives the whole variable domain DAGVTQSPTHLIKTRGQQVTLRCSPKSGHDTVSWYQQALGQGPQFIFQYYEEEERQRGNFPDRFSGHQFPNYSSELNVNALLLGDSALYLCASSPGPLTFGPGTRLTVT.

This clone turned up a few times. This chain connects TRBV6-5 to TRBJ2-1; 7 nucleotides agree with TRBD1. The length of the CDR3 is 14 residues. Germline values: CDR1 MNHEY, CDR2 SVGAGI. Germline trimming cut 5 bases from V and 3 bases from J; bases unmatched to any gene: 4. CDR3 DNA sequence: TGTGCCAGCAGTATCCGGACAGGCTACAATGAGCAGTTCTTC. As protein: CASSIRTGYNEQFF.

This clone was picked up a small number of times. The chain uses TRBV19 and TRBJ2-2; 12 bases line up with TRBD2. CDR3 length: 14 residues. Germline V lookup: CDR1 LNHDA, CDR2 SQIVND (reference sequence). Trimming cost V 7 bases and J 4 bases; bases outside gene matches: 1. DNA for the CDR3: TGTGCCAGTAAGGGACTAGCGGGCACCGGGGAGCTGTTTTTT. Translating it yields CASKGLAGTGELFF.

This clone was observed a few times. V gene TRBV7-2 combines with J gene TRBJ1-2; D remains unclear. V lost 3 bases and J 6 bases, leaving 11 bases between the germline ends. From germline, CDR1 is SGHTA and CDR2 FQGNSA. CDR3 size: 13 residues. The CDR3 reads CASSLTISDGYTF. CDR3 in DNA: TGTGCCAGCAGCTTGACGATTTCCGATGGCTACACCTTC.

This clone was picked up a small number of times. The chain combines TRBV7-2 with TRBJ2-1; D gene uncertain. Germline V lookup: CDR1 SGHTA, CDR2 FQGNSA. Trimming stripped 5 bases from V and 8 bases from J, with 10 bases between. The CDR3 covers 12 residues. In DNA, the CDR3 is TGTGCCAGCAGCCATGCAGGTGATGAGCAGTTCTTC. Translated: CASSHAGDEQFF.

The chain recombines TRBV12-5 with TRBJ2-1; 9 positions agree with TRBD2. V lost 3 bases, J lost 3 bases, and 0 bases stayed unmatched. The germline CDR1 and CDR2 sequences are LGHNT and FRNRAP. This CDR3 has 14 residues. CDR3 bases: TGTGCTAGTGGTTTAGCGGGAGGCTACAATGAGCAGTTCTTC. Its protein is CASGLAGGYNEQFF. The full variable domain, with the rest looked up from reference TRBV12-5 and TRBJ2-1, is DARVTQTPRHKVTEMGQEVTMRCQPILGHNTVFWYRQTMMQGLELLAYFRNRAPLDDSGMPKDRFSAEMPDATLATLKIQPSEPRDSAVYFCASGLAGGYNEQFFGPGTRLTVL.

This clone was detected a few times. The chain has TRBV10-1 and TRBJ2-3, with D unresolved. This CDR3 has 14 amino acids. Germline assignment: CDR1 WNHNN and CDR2 SYGVQD (reference sequence). V lost 2 bases and J lost 6, with 12 bases in between. The chain's CDR3 is CASSEGSLRDTQYF. The CDR3 region has the DNA TGCGCCAGCAGTGAGGGATCGCTGAGGGATACGCAGTATTTT.

This clone has just a few counts. In DNA, the CDR3 is TGTGCCAGCAGTTACGGTTCACTAGGGGGGGAAGAGACCCAGTACTTC. Protein sequence: CASSYGSLGGEETQYF. The chain couples TRBV6-5 to TRBJ2-5; tentatively, D is TRBD2 (7 bases). V was trimmed by 2 bases and J by 3 bases, leaving 16 bases between them. CDR1 and CDR2 from the germline V gene are MNHEY and SVGAGI. The CDR3 loop spans 16 amino acids.

This clone was recorded a few times. This chain uses TRBV10-3 with TRBJ2-1, with 10 bases matching TRBD2. The J segment lost 8 bases and the V segment lost 7 bases, leaving 5 bases of the junction unmatched. CDR1 is ENHRY, CDR2 SYGVKD, per germline. CDR3 size: 13 residues. The CDR3 DNA reads TGTGCCATCAACAGCGGGAGGGTCGATGAGCAGTTCTTC. Encoded protein: CAINSGRVDEQFF.

The chain is built from TRBV5-4 and TRBJ2-3; 8 bases align to TRBD2. Germline CDR1 SGHNT, CDR2 YYREEE (reference sequence). The ends lost 4 bases at V and 8 bases at J; junction bases unmatched: 15. The CDR3 has 16 residues. CDR3 DNA sequence: TGTGCCAGCAGCCAGGCAGGCACGGGAGGGCTCGGTACGCAGTATTTT. Its protein product is CASSQAGTGGLGTQYF.

This clone has a count of ten or more. V usage is TRBV2 and J usage is TRBJ2-3; no clear D gene. The CDR3 has 15 amino acids. Germline V CDR1 and CDR2: SNHLY, FYNNEI. The V end was cut by 1 base, the J end by 2 bases, with 10 bases between. CDR3 coding DNA: TGTGCCAGCAGTGAAGTGGCGTTACCCACAGATACGCAGTATTTT. Translating gives CASSEVALPTDTQYF.

This clone occurred many times. The genes are TRBV10-3 and TRBJ2-7; no reliable D call. CDR1 is ENHRY and CDR2 is SYGVKD in the germline V gene. V was trimmed by 0 bases and J by 3 bases, leaving 9 bases between them. This CDR3 spans 14 amino acids. For the CDR3, the DNA is TGTGCCATCAGTGAGTCGACGGGCGGCTACGAGCAGTACTTC. It translates to CAISESTGGYEQYF.

The CDR3 here is CASSSGTHTEAFF. Written as DNA, the CDR3 is TGTGCCAGCAGTTCCGGGACACACACTGAAGCTTTCTTT. The rearrangement joins TRBV5-6 to TRBJ1-1, with D perhaps matching TRBD1 (6 bases). Trimming stripped 5 bases from V and 3 bases from J, with 11 bases between. The CDR3 has 13 amino acids. Germline V gene sequence: CDR1 SGHDT, CDR2 YYEEEE.

The chain has TRBV6-5 and TRBJ2-1, with 12 bases that match TRBD2. Unmatched junction bases numbered 4, after V lost 5 bases and J lost 5 bases. The CDR3 consists of 15 residues. Germline lookup yields CDR1 MNHEY and CDR2 SVGAGI. The CDR3 loop is CASSQTSGRNNEQFF. DNA for the CDR3: TGTGCCAGCAGTCAGACTAGCGGGAGAAACAATGAGCAGTTCTTC.